Following are 31 T cell receptor beta chains from one sample sequenced in a study of T cell repertoires in cytomegalovirus infection. TCRdb fed the reads into MiXCR, producing one record per CDR3 protein. The profile covers approximately 500,000 distinct CDR3 sequences, with approximately 11% appearing a single time and roughly 10% taken by the ten largest. The sequencing sample was made of PBMCs. The receptors come from a human donor in good health (CMV status not recorded). Some clones in this sample may be carry-over from other donors' samples.

This clonotype has at least ten counts. V and J are TRBV7-9 and TRBJ2-5; 7 positions match TRBD2. The J segment lost 5 bases and the V segment lost 8 bases, leaving 5 bases of the junction unmatched. Germline V gives CDR1 SEHNR, CDR2 FQNEAQ (reference sequence). CDR3 size: 12 residues. The CDR3 spells CASGGGAETQYF. The CDR3, as DNA: TGTGCCAGCGGGGGAGGGGCCGAGACCCAGTACTTC.

The chain recombines TRBV6-5 with TRBJ2-2, with 7 positions matching TRBD2. Germline CDR1 and CDR2: MNHEY and SVGAGI. The CDR3 extends over 15 amino acids. V shed 5 bases and J 4 bases; nucleotides not matched to a gene: 7. CDR3 DNA sequence: TGTGCCAGCAGTCAAGGACTAGTTGGCACCGGGGAGCTGTTTTTT. Translating it yields CASSQGLVGTGELFF.

This clonotype has at least ten counts. The chain uses TRBV7-3 and TRBJ2-2, with no clear D. Deletions cut 5 bases from V and 0 bases from J, with 7 bases between. CDR1 SGHTA and CDR2 FQGTGA come from the germline V gene. This CDR3 contains 14 residues. This CDR3 reads CASSTTSNTGELFF. Here the CDR3 DNA reads TGTGCCAGCAGCACAACATCGAACACCGGGGAGCTGTTTTTT.

Points on this clonotype: A much larger clone lies one base from this, so it may be a read error. The chain is built from TRBV5-6 and TRBJ2-2; TRBD1 aligns across 8 bases. This CDR3 spans 16 amino acids. The trim removed 0 bases at V and 3 bases at J, leaving 4 bases unmatched. Germline V gene lookup returns CDR1 SGHDT and CDR2 YYEEEE. DNA for the CDR3: TGTGCCAGCAGCTTGGGGACAGGGAGAGACACCGGGGAGCTGTTTTTT. Protein sequence: CASSLGTGRDTGELFF.

This clonotype has a count of ten or more. CDR3 in amino acids: CASQGPGELFF. The CDR3 bases are TGTGCCAGCCAGGGTCCCGGGGAGCTGTTTTTT. The chain combines TRBV7-2 with TRBJ2-2, with D possibly matching TRBD1 (5 bases). Germline V CDR1 and CDR2: SGHTA, FQGNSA. CDR3 size: 11 residues. The V end was cut by 8 bases, the J end by 6 bases, with 7 bases between.

This clonotype has a count of ten or more. The chain carries TRBV4-1 and TRBJ2-2; D may be TRBD2 (5 bases). The germline V gene has CDR1 MGHRA and CDR2 YSYEKL. The CDR3 has 16 amino acids. The V end was cut by 0 bases, the J end by 4 bases, with 12 bases between. DNA for the CDR3: TGCGCCAGCAGCCAAGAAAAACAGAGGGTCACCGGGGAGCTGTTTTTT. This encodes CASSQEKQRVTGELFF.

This clonotype occurred many times. The chain links TRBV10-3 to TRBJ1-5; the D is unclear. The CDR3 covers 15 residues. Trimming removed 3 bases from V and 4 bases from J, with 13 bases in between. Per the germline V gene, CDR1 is ENHRY and CDR2 is SYGVKD. The CDR3, as DNA: TGTGCCATCAGTGAAGGGCAGAACCCGAATCAGCCCCAGCATTTT. Protein product: CAISEGQNPNQPQHF.

This clonotype was detected ten times or more. The chain uses TRBV11-2 and TRBJ2-7; D is perhaps TRBD1 (5 bases). Trimming stripped 1 base from V and 0 bases from J, with 13 bases between. CDR1 SGHAT and CDR2 FQNNGV come from the germline V gene. The CDR3 consists of 16 residues. The chain's CDR3 is CASSLGWTTSSYEQYF. The CDR3 nucleotides are TGTGCCAGCAGCTTAGGCTGGACAACGAGCTCCTACGAGCAGTACTTC.

This clonotype has a count of ten or more. The chain carries TRBV19 and TRBJ1-5; D unresolved. V was clipped by 2 bases and J by 8 bases, with 7 bases between them. This CDR3 is 12 amino acids long. Germline assignment: CDR1 LNHDA and CDR2 SQIVND (reference sequence). CDR3 coding DNA: TGTGCCAGTAGTATATGGGATGAGCCCCAGCATTTT. Its protein is CASSIWDEPQHF.

This clonotype was seen ten or more times. The chain joins TRBV7-9 to TRBJ1-2; D is unclear. CDR1 and CDR2 (germline): SEHNR, FQNEAQ (reference sequence). The CDR3 has 14 amino acids. Between the trimmed V and J ends, which lost 3 bases and 4 bases, there was a span of 12 bases. The CDR3 DNA is TGTGCCAGCAGCTTCGATACCTTGGCCTATGGCTACACCTTC. Protein product: CASSFDTLAYGYTF.

This clonotype was observed many times. The chain couples TRBV7-2 to TRBJ1-6; no clear D gene. V was clipped by 0 bases and J by 7 bases, with 10 bases between them. The CDR3 spans 15 residues. The germline CDR1 and CDR2 sequences are SGHTA and FQGNSA. The CDR3 DNA reads as TGTGCCAGCAGCTTAGCGGGTCGAGGGAATTCACCCCTCCACTTT. The encoded protein is CASSLAGRGNSPLHF.

The rearrangement joins TRBV10-3 to TRBJ1-5, with D uncertain. CDR1 and CDR2 from the germline V gene are ENHRY and SYGVKD. Trimming cost V 7 bases and J 7 bases, with 14 bases left between them. This CDR3 is built from 13 residues. For the CDR3, the DNA is TGTGCCATCACGGCAGGAGAGAGGCAGCCCCAGCATTTT. It translates to CAITAGERQPQHF.

This clonotype was detected a few times. V is TRBV16 and J is TRBJ2-7; 10 positions match TRBD2. The trim removed 0 bases at V and 7 bases at J, leaving 9 bases unmatched. From germline, CDR1 is KGHSY and CDR2 FQNENV. The CDR3 loop spans 16 amino acids. CDR3 in amino acids: CASSQSATSGKGEQYF. The CDR3 region has the DNA TGTGCCAGCAGCCAATCTGCAACTAGCGGGAAGGGAGAGCAGTACTTC.

This clonotype was detected many times. The gene calls are TRBV28 and TRBJ2-3; D is possibly TRBD1 (6 bases). Germline loops: CDR1 MDHEN, CDR2 SYDVKM. The CDR3 is 17 amino acids. The V end lost 5 bases, the J end lost 4 bases, and 22 bases lay between the germline ends. The CDR3 region has the DNA TGTGCCAGCAGTCCCTCGGGACACAAGAGCGGCCCAGATACGCAGTATTTT. Protein sequence: CASSPSGHKSGPDTQYF.

This sequence joins TRBV3-1 and TRBJ2-5; 12 positions agree with TRBD2. The germline V gene has CDR1 LGHDT and CDR2 YNNKEL (reference sequence). J gave up 5 bases and V 3 bases, and 4 bases lay outside the gene matches. The CDR3 has 15 residues. The CDR3 reads CASSQTSGSGETQYF. The CDR3 nucleotides read TGTGCCAGCAGCCAGACTAGCGGGAGTGGTGAGACCCAGTACTTC.

Concerning this clonotype itself: The junction and the germline gene differ at one end; a read error may be behind it. V gene TRBV24-1 combines with J gene TRBJ2-1; no reliable D call. This CDR3 is 13 amino acids long. The germline gives CDR1 KGHDR, CDR2 SFDVKD. Here the CDR3 reads CATSPGSYNEPFF. CDR3 DNA sequence: TGTGCCACCAGTCCGGGTTCCTACAATGAGCCGTTCTTC.

The chain recombines TRBV6-2 or TRBV6-3 with TRBJ1-1; possible D gene TRBD1, 5 bases. V was pared by 6 bases and J by 4 bases, with 12 bases between. Germline-derived CDR1 and CDR2 are MNHEY and SVGEGT. There are 13 residues in the CDR3. The DNA of the CDR3 is TGTGCCAGCAGGGGACCTGCCGGCACTGAAGCTTTCTTT. Residues: CASRGPAGTEAFF.

This chain joins TRBV20-1 and TRBJ2-3; 8 bases match TRBD2. The CDR3 is 15 residues long. Germline values: CDR1 DFQATT, CDR2 SNEGSKA (reference sequence). With V trimmed by 7 bases and J by 3 bases, 12 bases remained unmatched. CDR3 nucleotide sequence: TGCAGTGTTGTAGCGGGGAGGGAGGGGACAGATACGCAGTATTTT. Amino acid sequence: CSVVAGREGTDTQYF.

This clonotype was observed at least ten times. The chain carries TRBV7-2 and TRBJ2-1; either TRBD1 or TRBD2 may fit D (7 bases each). Germline CDR1 and CDR2: SGHTA and FQGNSA. Trimming took off 5 bases at V and 6 bases at J, with 17 bases between the two ends. The CDR3 extends over 15 amino acids. The CDR3: CASSLTGRVGNEQFF. The CDR3 region has the DNA TGTGCCAGCAGCCTGACAGGGAGGGTAGGCAATGAGCAGTTCTTC. The full variable domain, with the rest looked up from reference TRBV7-2 and TRBJ2-1, is GAGVSQSPSNKVTEKGKDVELRCDPISGHTALYWYRQSLGQGLEFLIYFQGNSAPDKSGLPSDRFSAERTGGSVSTLTIQRTQQEDSAVYLCASSLTGRVGNEQFFGPGTRLTVL.

This clonotype was seen ten or more times. The gene calls are TRBV12-3 or TRBV12-4 and TRBJ2-7, with no clear D. The CDR3 is 13 residues long. V was trimmed by 2 bases and J by 3 bases, leaving 8 bases between them. CDR3 DNA: TGTGCCAGCAGTTTACGCGGAGTCTACGAGCAGTACTTC. It encodes CASSLRGVYEQYF.

Ten or more counts support this clonotype. The V and J genes are TRBV11-2 and TRBJ1-2; tentative D call: TRBD1 (6 bases). The germline V and J ends were trimmed by 1 base and 5 bases, with 17 bases remaining between them. CDR1 is SGHAT, CDR2 FQNNGV, per germline. The CDR3 consists of 16 residues. The DNA of the CDR3 is TGTGCCAGCAGCTTAGCCCTCCGACAGGCCCAATATGGCTACACCTTC. It translates to CASSLALRQAQYGYTF.

Ten or more counts support this clonotype. V is TRBV7-6 and J is TRBJ1-3; D is uncertain. Germline V gene sequence: CDR1 SGHVS, CDR2 FNYEAQ. The CDR3 has 12 residues. The V end was cut by 5 bases, the J end by 4 bases, with 6 bases between. The CDR3 sequence is CASSTQGNTIYF. As DNA, the CDR3 is TGTGCCAGCAGCACACAAGGAAACACCATATATTTT. The entire variable domain, with the rest obtained from reference TRBV7-6 and TRBJ1-3, is as follows: GAGVSQSPRYKVTKRGQDVALRCDPISGHVSLYWYRQALGQGPEFLTYFNYEAQQDKSGLPNDRFSAERPEGSISTLTIQRTEQRDSAMYRCASSTQGNTIYFGEGSWLTVV.

This clonotype was detected a few times. CDR3 nucleotide sequence: TGTGCCTTCGAAAGACAGGGACGGTATAATCAGCCCCAGCATTTT. Protein product: CAFERQGRYNQPQHF. The chain couples TRBV30 to TRBJ1-5; TRBD1 matches at 7 bases. There are 15 residues in the CDR3. The V gene end was trimmed by 7 bases and the J gene end by 4 bases; junction bases not matched to a gene: 13. Per germline, CDR1 GTSNPN and CDR2 SVGIG (reference sequence).

This clonotype was counted ten times or more. The V call is TRBV2, the J call TRBJ2-5; 8 bases are shared with TRBD2. The trim removed 6 bases at V and 1 base at J, leaving 7 bases unmatched. Germline values: CDR1 SNHLY, CDR2 FYNNEI. The CDR3 spans 15 residues. The CDR3 here is CASSGPTSVQETQYF. CDR3 nucleotide sequence: TGTGCCAGCAGCGGTCCGACTAGCGTCCAAGAGACCCAGTACTTC.

At least ten counts were recorded for this clonotype. The chain couples TRBV6-1 to TRBJ2-3; D gene uncertain. The CDR3 totals 12 residues. CDR1 MNHNS and CDR2 SASEGT come from the germline V gene. Between the trimmed V and J ends, which lost 6 bases and 3 bases, there was a span of 7 bases. The DNA of the CDR3 is TGTGCCAGCAGGAACTTGACAGATACGCAGTATTTT. This encodes CASRNLTDTQYF.

This clonotype came up many times. V is TRBV7-6 and J is TRBJ2-2; D gene ambiguous. Per germline, CDR1 SGHVS and CDR2 FNYEAQ. V was trimmed by 1 base and J by 0 bases, leaving 9 bases between them. CDR3 length: 16 amino acids. The CDR3 reads CASSLDRLTNTGELFF. In DNA, the CDR3 is TGTGCCAGCAGCTTAGATCGACTTACGAACACCGGGGAGCTGTTTTTT.

This clonotype has ten or more counts. The chain carries TRBV7-2 and TRBJ2-1; 7 bases map to TRBD2. Trimming removed 5 bases from V and 6 bases from J; junction bases left unmatched: 7. CDR3 size: 14 residues. Germline CDR1 SGHTA, CDR2 FQGNSA. For the CDR3, the DNA is TGTGCCAGCAGCCCCCGGGAGGTAATCAATGAGCAGTTCTTC. Amino acid sequence: CASSPREVINEQFF.

This clonotype was seen many times. This chain uses TRBV20-1 with TRBJ1-5, with D possibly being TRBD1 (6 bases). The CDR3 extends over 13 amino acids. Trimming shortened V by 5 bases and J by 7 bases, and 15 bases separated the two germline ends. Germline V gives CDR1 DFQATT, CDR2 SNEGSKA (reference sequence). The CDR3 coding sequence is TGCAGTGCTCCGCCGGGGGCGGCGCAGCCCCAGCATTTT. Residues: CSAPPGAAQPQHF.

This clonotype was seen ten or more times. V gene TRBV5-8 combines with J gene TRBJ2-5; no reliable D call. Germline CDR1 and CDR2: SGHTS and YDEGEE. Trimming left V 1 base short and J 4 bases short, with 5 bases between. The CDR3 is 12 residues long. DNA of the CDR3: TGTGCCAGCAGCTTGATGCGAGAGACCCAGTACTTC. Translating gives CASSLMRETQYF.

At least ten counts were recorded for this clonotype. This chain links TRBV7-9 with TRBJ2-4; 8 bases agree with TRBD1. Unmatched junction bases numbered 2, after V lost 1 base and J lost 6 bases. Germline V gene data show CDR1 as SEHNR and CDR2 as FQNEAQ (reference sequence). The CDR3 has 14 amino acids. The CDR3 loop reads CASSLGGQGNIQYF. CDR3 nucleotides: TGTGCCAGCAGCTTAGGCGGACAGGGAAACATTCAGTACTTC.

This rearrangement joins TRBV7-9 to TRBJ1-1; possibly TRBD1 for D (5 bases). The CDR3 extends over 13 amino acids. CDR1 SEHNR and CDR2 FQNEAQ come from the germline V gene (reference sequence). The V gene lost 3 bases and the J gene lost 6 bases, with 11 bases spanning the gap. CDR3 in DNA: TGTGCCAGCAGCTTCAGTAGGGACGCTGAAGCTTTCTTT. Translating it yields CASSFSRDAEAFF.